Shown below are 14 T cell receptor beta chains from a single sample sequenced in a study of blood T cell repertoires in COVID-19 (dated by TCRdb to 2019 to 2021). Receptor libraries were prepared by the immunoSEQ multiplex PCR assay. The table comes from immuneACCESS by way of TCRdb, which keeps in-frame sequences with V and J called. Part of the clones is missing from these tables; in studies checked, under half for an unresolved V gene and the rest for unknown reasons. This sample holds tens of thousands of clones; around 82% were observed only once. The ten largest make up approximately 3.5% of the sample. The sequenced sample was peripheral blood. The source is a man aged 50 to 59 with acute or convalescent COVID-19.

This rearrangement joins TRBV5-5 to TRBJ1-1; TRBD1 aligns across 9 bases. CDR3 size: 15 residues. V trimming: 2 bases; J trimming: 8 bases; junction bases outside the gene matches: 10. Germline V gene sequence: CDR1 SGHKS, CDR2 YYEKEE (reference sequence). CDR3 DNA sequence: TGTGCCAGCAGCTTTCCTCCGGGACAGGGATACGAAGCTTTCTTT. As protein: CASSFPPGQGYEAFF.

This CDR3 reads CASSLARAGGAPLHF. The CDR3 bases are TGTGCCAGCAGCTTAGCGCGGGCAGGGGGCGCACCCCTCCACTTT. This chain joins TRBV7-2 and TRBJ1-6, with 8 nucleotides matching TRBD1. Germline V gene lookup returns CDR1 SGHTA and CDR2 FQGNSA. The V segment lost 0 bases and the J segment 11 bases; nucleotides outside the gene matches: 6. This CDR3 has 15 amino acids.

This chain joins TRBV5-1 and TRBJ2-3; TRBD2 matches at 10 bases. The CDR3 is 15 amino acids. Germline CDR1 reads SGHRS; CDR2 reads YFSETQ. Trimming took 0 bases from V and 4 from J; bases not matched to a gene: 2. CDR3 residues: CASSLGLAGSDTQYF. CDR3 bases: TGCGCCAGCAGCTTGGGACTAGCGGGCTCAGATACGCAGTATTTT.

V gene TRBV6-5 combines with J gene TRBJ1-1, with D uncertain. V was pared by 7 bases and J by 1 base, with 10 bases between. CDR3 size: 13 residues. CDR1 is MNHEY, CDR2 SVGAGI, per germline. CDR3 sequence: CASKEHSNTEAFF. The CDR3 nucleotides are TGTGCCAGCAAAGAACATTCGAACACTGAAGCTTTCTTT.

This clone was observed a single time. The V call is TRBV9, the J call TRBJ2-3, with a possible D match to TRBD2 (5 bases). This CDR3 has 13 amino acids. V lost 3 bases, J lost 4 bases, and 9 bases lay in between. Germline V gene data show CDR1 as SGDLS and CDR2 as YYNGEE. The CDR3 protein is CASSAHGADTQYF. CDR3 nucleotide sequence: TGTGCCAGCAGCGCCCACGGGGCAGATACGCAGTATTTT.

A single count supports this clone. V and J are TRBV11-2 and TRBJ1-2, with TRBD1 as a possible D gene (6 bases). Germline V gene sequence: CDR1 SGHAT, CDR2 FQNNGV. Trimming shortened V by 5 bases and J by 1 base, and 17 bases separated the two germline ends. This CDR3 is built from 16 residues. CDR3 region: CASSPVRGGYNYGYTF. The CDR3 DNA reads TGTGCCAGCAGCCCCGTTAGGGGGGGCTATAACTATGGCTACACCTTC.

This clone came up a few times. The chain links TRBV9 to TRBJ1-1; 7 bases are shared with TRBD1. Germline CDR1 SGDLS, CDR2 YYNGEE. The CDR3 has 12 residues. Trimming removed 3 bases from V and 6 bases from J; junction bases left unmatched: 2. The CDR3 loop reads CASSAQGSEAFF. In DNA, the CDR3 is TGTGCCAGCAGCGCACAGGGGTCTGAAGCTTTCTTT.

In DNA, the CDR3 is TGCGCCAGCAGCAAGACTAGCGGGGCCCCCTACGAGCAGTACTTC. This translates into CASSKTSGAPYEQYF. J is TRBJ2-7 and V is TRBV5-1; the match to TRBD2 covers 11 bases. The V gene end was trimmed by 4 bases and the J gene end by 2 bases; junction bases not matched to a gene: 5. The CDR3 is 15 amino acids. Germline V gives CDR1 SGHRS, CDR2 YFSETQ.

The rearrangement links TRBV6-6 to TRBJ2-2; 8 bases map to TRBD1. V was clipped by 5 bases and J by 3 bases; unmatched bases: 5. The germline CDR1 and CDR2 sequences are MNHNY and SVGAGI (reference sequence). The CDR3 consists of 15 residues. The CDR3 spells CASSQTGVDTGELFF. CDR3 DNA sequence: TGTGCCAGCAGTCAGACAGGGGTGGACACCGGGGAGCTGTTTTTT.

The rearrangement links TRBV4-1 to TRBJ2-5, with 7 nucleotides matching TRBD2. The germline gives CDR1 MGHRA, CDR2 YSYEKL. The V segment lost 3 bases and the J segment 3 bases; nucleotides outside the gene matches: 1. CDR3 length: 13 amino acids. The CDR3 loop reads CASSHGGKETQYF. In DNA, the CDR3 is TGCGCCAGCAGCCACGGGGGGAAAGAGACCCAGTACTTC.

V is TRBV5-1 and J is TRBJ2-7, with D possibly being TRBD2 (6 bases). Per germline, CDR1 SGHRS and CDR2 YFSETQ. V dropped 3 bases and J dropped 0 bases, with 13 bases sitting between them. The CDR3 extends over 15 amino acids. CDR3 DNA: TGCGCCAGCAGCTCTAGGGCGGGGTCCTCCTACGAGCAGTACTTC. Protein sequence: CASSSRAGSSYEQYF.

The V and J genes are TRBV28 and TRBJ1-2; D might be TRBD1 (6 bases). The CDR3 has 12 amino acids. Germline V gene data show CDR1 as MDHEN and CDR2 as SYDVKM. V gave up 5 bases and J gave up 5 bases, with 9 bases separating them. The CDR3 reads CASSADSYGYTF. The CDR3 bases are TGTGCCAGCAGTGCGGACAGTTATGGCTACACCTTC.

The V and J genes are TRBV28 and TRBJ2-5; 7 bases fit TRBD1. The CDR3 spans 16 residues. Germline lookup yields CDR1 MDHEN and CDR2 SYDVKM. Unmatched junction bases numbered 12, after V lost 4 bases and J lost 4 bases. The CDR3 DNA follows: TGTGCCAGCAGTTCATACCTCAGGGGGAAGAGAGAGACCCAGTACTTC. Translation: CASSSYLRGKRETQYF.

The chain employs TRBV4-1 and TRBJ2-5; 9 bases fit TRBD1. Germline V gene lookup returns CDR1 MGHRA and CDR2 YSYEKL. J lost 9 bases, V lost 3 bases, and 11 bases had no gene match. The CDR3 length is 15 residues. CDR3 DNA: TGCGCCAGCAGCCAGGGAATGAGACAGGGGGAGGCCCAGTACTTC. Translation gives CASSQGMRQGEAQYF.